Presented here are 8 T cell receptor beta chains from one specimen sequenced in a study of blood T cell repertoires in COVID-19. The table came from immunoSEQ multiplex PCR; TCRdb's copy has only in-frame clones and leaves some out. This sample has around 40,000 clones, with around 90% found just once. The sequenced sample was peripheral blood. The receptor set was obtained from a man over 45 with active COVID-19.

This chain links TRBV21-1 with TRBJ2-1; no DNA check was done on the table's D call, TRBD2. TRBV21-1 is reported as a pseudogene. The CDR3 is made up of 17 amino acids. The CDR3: CASSNPPPSGSRNEQFF. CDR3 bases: TGTGCCAGCAGCAATCCCCCGCCAAGCGGGAGTCGGAATGAGCAGTTCTTC.

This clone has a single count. Here the CDR3 reads CASGLAFLYGYTF. The CDR3 DNA follows: TGTGCTAGTGGTTTGGCCTTCCTCTATGGCTACACCTTC. This chain links TRBV12-5 with TRBJ1-2; no definite D call. CDR3 length: 13 residues. Germline V gene data show CDR1 as LGHNT and CDR2 as FRNRAP. V lost 1 base and J 4 bases, leaving 7 bases between the germline ends.

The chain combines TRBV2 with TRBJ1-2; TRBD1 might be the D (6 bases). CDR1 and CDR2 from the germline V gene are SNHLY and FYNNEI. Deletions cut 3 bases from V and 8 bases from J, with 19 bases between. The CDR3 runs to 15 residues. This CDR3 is CASSDPITGFGGYTF. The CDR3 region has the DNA TGTGCCAGCAGTGACCCAATAACAGGGTTTGGAGGCTACACCTTC.

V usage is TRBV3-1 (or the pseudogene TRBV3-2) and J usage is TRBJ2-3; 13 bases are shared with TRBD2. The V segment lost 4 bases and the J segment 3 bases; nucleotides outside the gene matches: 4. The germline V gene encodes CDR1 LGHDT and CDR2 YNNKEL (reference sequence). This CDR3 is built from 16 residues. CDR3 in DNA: TGTGCCAGCAGCCGGACTAGCGGGAGCGGAACAGATACGCAGTATTTT. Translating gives CASSRTSGSGTDTQYF.

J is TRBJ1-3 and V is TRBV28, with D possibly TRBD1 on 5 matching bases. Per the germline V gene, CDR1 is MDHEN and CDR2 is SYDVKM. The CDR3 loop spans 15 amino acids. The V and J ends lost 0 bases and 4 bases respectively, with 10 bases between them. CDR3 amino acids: CASSLWGTVGNTIYF. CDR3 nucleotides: TGTGCCAGCAGTTTATGGGGGACTGTCGGAAACACCATATATTTT.

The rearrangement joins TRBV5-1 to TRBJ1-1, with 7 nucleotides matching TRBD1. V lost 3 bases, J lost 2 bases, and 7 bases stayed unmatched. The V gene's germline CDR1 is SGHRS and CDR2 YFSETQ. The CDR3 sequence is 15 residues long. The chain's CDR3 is CASSSYRGVNTEAFF. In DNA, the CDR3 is TGCGCCAGCAGCTCCTACAGGGGAGTCAACACTGAAGCTTTCTTT.

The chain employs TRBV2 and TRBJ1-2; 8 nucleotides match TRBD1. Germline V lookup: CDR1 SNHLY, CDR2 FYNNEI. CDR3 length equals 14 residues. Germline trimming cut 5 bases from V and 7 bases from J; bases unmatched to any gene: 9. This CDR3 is CASSPGQGLGGYTF. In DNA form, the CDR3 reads TGTGCCAGCAGTCCCGGACAGGGCCTGGGTGGCTACACCTTC.

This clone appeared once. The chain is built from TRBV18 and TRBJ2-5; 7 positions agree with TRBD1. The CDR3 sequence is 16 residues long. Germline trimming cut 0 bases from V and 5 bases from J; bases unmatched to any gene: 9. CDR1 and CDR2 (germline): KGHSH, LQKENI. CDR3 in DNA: TGTGCCAGCTCACCACCCAGGGGGTCAGTAGGGGAGACCCAGTACTTC. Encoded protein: CASSPPRGSVGETQYF.